Listed below are T cell receptor beta chains from one sample, sequenced in a study of a mutant IDH1 vaccine in newly diagnosed glioma. No antigen has been identified for these receptors. Profiled with immunoSEQ multiplex PCR; TCRdb holds only in-frame clones, not every one. The sample shows approximately 70,000 clones, 84% of them seen only once. The specimen was PBMCs, collected from a glioma patient whose treatment included an IDH1 peptide vaccine. The receptors were sampled from a man aged 18 to 29 with glioma. CDR3s include the opening cysteine and the closing phenylalanine or tryptophan. Each record gives: CDR3 DNA, CDR3 protein, J gene, clone size, D gene, V gene. D genes are given only for firm matches. Where a row states a size, it is once, few, many or the class of an expanded clone; other rows omit it.

CDR3 DNA: TGCGCCAGCAGCAGCGCACCTTACTCCTACGAGCAGTACTTC
CDR3 protein: CASSSAPYSYEQYF
J gene: TRBJ2-7
clone size: NA
D gene: NA
V gene: TRBV4-3

CDR3 DNA: TGTGCCAGCAGCCAAACAGGGGTGGGTGAGCAGTTCTTC
CDR3 protein: CASSQTGVGEQFF
J gene: TRBJ2-1
clone size: NA
D gene: TRBD1
V gene: TRBV7-9

CDR3 DNA: TGCAGCGTTCCCGGGACAGGGGAGGAAGCTTTCTTT
CDR3 protein: CSVPGTGEEAFF
J gene: TRBJ1-1
clone size: NA
D gene: TRBD1
V gene: TRBV29-1

CDR3 DNA: TGTGCCAGCAGCTTAGGGGTCGTGGAGACCCAGTACTTC
CDR3 protein: CASSLGVVETQYF
J gene: TRBJ2-5
clone size: NA
D gene: NA
V gene: TRBV7-8

CDR3 DNA: TGTGCCAGCAGCCCCACGGACAGAGCGAACACTGAAGCTTTCTTT
CDR3 protein: CASSPTDRANTEAFF
J gene: TRBJ1-1
clone size: NA
D gene: NA
V gene: TRBV11-2

CDR3 DNA: TGTGCCACCAGCGGAACAGGGGTTGGTGAAAAACTGTTTTTT
CDR3 protein: CATSGTGVGEKLFF
J gene: TRBJ1-4
clone size: NA
D gene: TRBD1
V gene: TRBV15

CDR3 DNA: TGTGCCACCAGCAGAGATTGGGACGGACTGAGCTCCTACGAGCAGTACTTC
CDR3 protein: CATSRDWDGLSSYEQYF
J gene: TRBJ2-7
clone size: NA
D gene: NA
V gene: TRBV15

CDR3 DNA: TGTGCCAGCAGCGCCTTCTTGGGGGCCGAACAAGAGACCCAGTACTTC
CDR3 protein: CASSAFLGAEQETQYF
J gene: TRBJ2-5
clone size: NA
D gene: NA
V gene: TRBV11-2

CDR3 DNA: TGTGCCATCAAGGTAGAAGAGACCCAGTACTTC
CDR3 protein: CAIKVEETQYF
J gene: TRBJ2-5
clone size: NA
D gene: NA
V gene: TRBV10-3

CDR3 DNA: TGTGCCAGCAGCTTAAAGTTGGGCTACGAGCAGTACTTC
CDR3 protein: CASSLKLGYEQYF
J gene: TRBJ2-7
clone size: NA
D gene: NA
V gene: TRBV7-2

CDR3 DNA: TGTGCCATCAGTGAGCAGGCCGAGCAGTACTTC
CDR3 protein: CAISEQAEQYF
J gene: TRBJ2-7
clone size: NA
D gene: NA
V gene: TRBV10-3

CDR3 DNA: TGTGCCAGCAGCTTAGTGCAGGGGGCTGATGCTTTCTTT
CDR3 protein: CASSLVQGADAFF
J gene: TRBJ1-1
clone size: NA
D gene: TRBD1
V gene: TRBV11-3

CDR3 DNA: TGTGCCATCAGTGATTCGGAGGGAGCGGGTGCCGGGGAGCTGTTTTTT
CDR3 protein: CAISDSEGAGAGELFF
J gene: TRBJ2-2
clone size: once
D gene: NA
V gene: TRBV10-3

CDR3 DNA: TGTGCCAGCAGCCAACCTGGACTAGCGGGACGGAACACCGGGGAGCTGTTTTTT
CDR3 protein: CASSQPGLAGRNTGELFF
J gene: TRBJ2-2
clone size: NA
D gene: TRBD2
V gene: TRBV4-2

CDR3 DNA: TGTGCCAGCAGCTTACCAAACCCGACAGGGGGACGGACTGAAGCTTTCTTT
CDR3 protein: CASSLPNPTGGRTEAFF
J gene: TRBJ1-1
clone size: NA
D gene: TRBD1
V gene: TRBV5-6

CDR3 DNA: TGTGCCAGCAGTGAAGCCTGGCAGACTAGCGGGAGGCTCGAAGATACGCAGTATTTT
CDR3 protein: CASSEAWQTSGRLEDTQYF
J gene: TRBJ2-3
clone size: NA
D gene: TRBD2
V gene: TRBV2

CDR3 DNA: TGTGCCAGCAGCCCATACACTGAAGCTTTCTTT
CDR3 protein: CASSPYTEAFF
J gene: TRBJ1-1
clone size: many
D gene: NA
V gene: TRBV11-2

CDR3 DNA: TGTGCCAGCAGCTTATCTCAGGGGGACATTCAGTACTTC
CDR3 protein: CASSLSQGDIQYF
J gene: TRBJ2-4
clone size: NA
D gene: TRBD1
V gene: TRBV7-6

CDR3 DNA: TGTGCCAGTTCGACTAGCGGGAGTGTCTGGAGCACAGATACGCAGTATTTT
CDR3 protein: CASSTSGSVWSTDTQYF
J gene: TRBJ2-3
clone size: NA
D gene: TRBD2
V gene: TRBV19

CDR3 DNA: TGTGCCAGCAGCTCGGGGACAGGGAGCAATCAGCCCCAGCATTTT
CDR3 protein: CASSSGTGSNQPQHF
J gene: TRBJ1-5
clone size: NA
D gene: TRBD1
V gene: TRBV5-5

CDR3 DNA: TGTGCCAGCAGCCCGACGGACGGATACTATGGCTACACCTTC
CDR3 protein: CASSPTDGYYGYTF
J gene: TRBJ1-2
clone size: NA
D gene: NA
V gene: TRBV7-9

CDR3 DNA: TGTGCCAGCAGTGTACTGGGGACAGGGGAAAATTCACCCCTCCACTTT
CDR3 protein: CASSVLGTGENSPLHF
J gene: TRBJ1-6
clone size: NA
D gene: TRBD1
V gene: TRBV6-1

CDR3 DNA: TGTGCCAGCAGCTACCGACAATTCTCTGGGGCCAACGTCCTGACTTTC
CDR3 protein: CASSYRQFSGANVLTF
J gene: TRBJ2-6
clone size: NA
D gene: NA
V gene: TRBV13

CDR3 DNA: TGTGCCAGCAGCTTAGGTGGACAGGCCCGGACCTTAATCTATGGCTACACCTTC
CDR3 protein: CASSLGGQARTLIYGYTF
J gene: TRBJ1-2
clone size: NA
D gene: TRBD1
V gene: TRBV7-2

CDR3 DNA: TGTGCCAGCAGTTTATCGGGCTACGAGCAGTACTTC
CDR3 protein: CASSLSGYEQYF
J gene: TRBJ2-7
clone size: NA
D gene: NA
V gene: TRBV27

CDR3 DNA: TGTGCCAGCAGCTTGAAACCCGGGTACGAGCAGTACTTC
CDR3 protein: CASSLKPGYEQYF
J gene: TRBJ2-7
clone size: NA
D gene: NA
V gene: TRBV5-6

CDR3 DNA: TGCAGCGCCAACTACGGGCCTGAAGCTTTCTTT
CDR3 protein: CSANYGPEAFF
J gene: TRBJ1-1
clone size: NA
D gene: NA
V gene: TRBV29-1

CDR3 DNA: TGTGCCAGCAGCCCAGACACCAGGGTGGGGAACACTGAAGCTTTCTTT
CDR3 protein: CASSPDTRVGNTEAFF
J gene: TRBJ1-1
clone size: NA
D gene: NA
V gene: TRBV13

CDR3 DNA: TGTGCCAGCAGTTTGCGACCGGCCGCGGAGACCCAGTACTTC
CDR3 protein: CASSLRPAAETQYF
J gene: TRBJ2-5
clone size: NA
D gene: NA
V gene: TRBV27

CDR3 DNA: TGTGCCAGTAGTTGGGCAGGAGGAAACACCATATATTTT
CDR3 protein: CASSWAGGNTIYF
J gene: TRBJ1-3
clone size: NA
D gene: NA
V gene: TRBV19

CDR3 DNA: TGTGCCAGCAGCTTAGTATTAGGGGGCGGAGAGGCTTTCTTT
CDR3 protein: CASSLVLGGGEAFF
J gene: TRBJ1-1
clone size: NA
D gene: TRBD1
V gene: TRBV7-2

CDR3 DNA: TGTGCCAGCAGCCCCCTGACTACCACAGATACGCAGTATTTT
CDR3 protein: CASSPLTTTDTQYF
J gene: TRBJ2-3
clone size: NA
D gene: NA
V gene: TRBV5-6

CDR3 DNA: TGTGCCAGCAGCTTAGTCAGGCCAAACACTGAAGCTTTCTTT
CDR3 protein: CASSLVRPNTEAFF
J gene: TRBJ1-1
clone size: NA
D gene: NA
V gene: TRBV7-9

CDR3 DNA: TGCGCCAGCAGCCAAGATCTGGCTAGCGGGGGGTCCCTCCTCACGCAGTATTTT
CDR3 protein: CASSQDLASGGSLLTQYF
J gene: TRBJ2-3
clone size: once
D gene: TRBD2
V gene: TRBV4-3

CDR3 DNA: TGTGCCAGCAGTGTGCGAGGGGGCGCGGGGCCCCAGCATTTT
CDR3 protein: CASSVRGGAGPQHF
J gene: TRBJ1-5
clone size: NA
D gene: TRBD1
V gene: TRBV25-1

CDR3 DNA: TGCGCCAGCAGCCAAGACTGGGGGGCTGAGATCACTGAAGCTTTCTTT
CDR3 protein: CASSQDWGAEITEAFF
J gene: TRBJ1-1
clone size: NA
D gene: NA
V gene: TRBV4-3

CDR3 DNA: TGTGCCAGCAGCTTGGGGGTTGCTGAAGCTTTCTTT
CDR3 protein: CASSLGVAEAFF
J gene: TRBJ1-1
clone size: NA
D gene: NA
V gene: TRBV11-1

CDR3 DNA: TGTGCCAGCAGCTTAGGGGGGGGTTCCTCCTACGAGCAGTACTTC
CDR3 protein: CASSLGGGSSYEQYF
J gene: TRBJ2-7
clone size: NA
D gene: TRBD2
V gene: TRBV11-2

CDR3 DNA: TGTGCCAGCAGCCCCAGGTCCAGCTCTAATGAAAAACTGTTTTTT
CDR3 protein: CASSPRSSSNEKLFF
J gene: TRBJ1-4
clone size: NA
D gene: NA
V gene: TRBV9

CDR3 DNA: TGCAGCGTTGAAGGGACAGGGAGAGATGAGCAGTTCTTC
CDR3 protein: CSVEGTGRDEQFF
J gene: TRBJ2-1
clone size: NA
D gene: TRBD1
V gene: TRBV29-1

CDR3 DNA: TGTGCCTGGAGTGGGGGAAGGGGGGATACGCAGTATTTT
CDR3 protein: CAWSGGRGDTQYF
J gene: TRBJ2-3
clone size: NA
D gene: NA
V gene: TRBV30

CDR3 DNA: TGTGCCAGCAGACAGGGATCGTATGAGACCCAGTACTTC
CDR3 protein: CASRQGSYETQYF
J gene: TRBJ2-5
clone size: NA
D gene: NA
V gene: TRBV6-5

CDR3 DNA: TGTGCCAGCAGCAAGACTGAAAGCTCCTACAATGAGCAGTTCTTC
CDR3 protein: CASSKTESSYNEQFF
J gene: TRBJ2-1
clone size: once
D gene: NA
V gene: TRBV6-1

CDR3 DNA: TGTGCCAGCAGTTTATCGTGGAAAGCGGGATACGAGCAGTACTTC
CDR3 protein: CASSLSWKAGYEQYF
J gene: TRBJ2-7
clone size: NA
D gene: TRBD2
V gene: TRBV27

CDR3 DNA: TGTGCCAGCAGCCGTCAATCGACAGGCATGAACACTGAAGCTTTCTTT
CDR3 protein: CASSRQSTGMNTEAFF
J gene: TRBJ1-1
clone size: NA
D gene: NA
V gene: TRBV11-2

CDR3 DNA: TGCGCCAGCAGCCCCCTTGCGGGAAGGTCAGAGACCCAGTACTTC
CDR3 protein: CASSPLAGRSETQYF
J gene: TRBJ2-5
clone size: NA
D gene: NA
V gene: TRBV5-1

CDR3 DNA: TGCGCCAGCAGGCCAATGACAGGAGGCAATTCACCCCTCCACTTT
CDR3 protein: CASRPMTGGNSPLHF
J gene: TRBJ1-6
clone size: NA
D gene: NA
V gene: TRBV5-1

CDR3 DNA: TGTGCCAGCAGTGTTCAGGGGGGCACCGGGGAGCTGTTTTTT
CDR3 protein: CASSVQGGTGELFF
J gene: TRBJ2-2
clone size: NA
D gene: NA
V gene: TRBV6-5

CDR3 DNA: TGTGCCAGCAGCTTGTGGGACACTGAAGCTTTCTTT
CDR3 protein: CASSLWDTEAFF
J gene: TRBJ1-1
clone size: few
D gene: NA
V gene: TRBV5-6

CDR3 DNA: TGCGCCAGCAGCTTGGTTTTCCAAGAGACCCAGTACTTC
CDR3 protein: CASSLVFQETQYF
J gene: TRBJ2-5
clone size: NA
D gene: NA
V gene: TRBV5-1

CDR3 DNA: TGTGCCTGGAGTGCTCGAGCCTTTAATGAAAAACTGTTTTTT
CDR3 protein: CAWSARAFNEKLFF
J gene: TRBJ1-4
clone size: few
D gene: NA
V gene: TRBV30

CDR3 DNA: TGTGCCAGTAGGGGGGGGTTGCTGAACACTGAAGCTTTCTTT
CDR3 protein: CASRGGLLNTEAFF
J gene: TRBJ1-1
clone size: NA
D gene: NA
V gene: TRBV19

CDR3 DNA: TGTGCCAGCAGCGTATATGGGGATGAAAAACTGTTTTTT
CDR3 protein: CASSVYGDEKLFF
J gene: TRBJ1-4
clone size: NA
D gene: NA
V gene: TRBV9